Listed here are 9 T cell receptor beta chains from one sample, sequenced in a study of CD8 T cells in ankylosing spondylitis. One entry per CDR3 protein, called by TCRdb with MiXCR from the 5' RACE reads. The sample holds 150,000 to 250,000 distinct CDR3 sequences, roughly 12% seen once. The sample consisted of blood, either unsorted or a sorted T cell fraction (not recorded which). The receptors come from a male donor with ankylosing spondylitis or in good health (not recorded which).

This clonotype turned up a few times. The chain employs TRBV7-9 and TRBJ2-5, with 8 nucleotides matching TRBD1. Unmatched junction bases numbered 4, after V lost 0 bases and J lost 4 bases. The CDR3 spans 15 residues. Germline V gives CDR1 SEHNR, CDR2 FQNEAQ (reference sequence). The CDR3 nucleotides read TGTGCCAGCAGCTTAGCAGGCAGGGGGCGAGAGACCCAGTACTTC. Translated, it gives CASSLAGRGRETQYF. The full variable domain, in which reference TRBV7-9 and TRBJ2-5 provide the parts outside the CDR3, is DTGVSQNPRHKITKRGQNVTFRCDPISEHNRLYWYRQTLGQGPEFLTYFQNEAQLEKSRLLSDRFSAERPKGSFSTLEIQRTEQGDSAMYLCASSLAGRGRETQYFGPGTRLLVL.

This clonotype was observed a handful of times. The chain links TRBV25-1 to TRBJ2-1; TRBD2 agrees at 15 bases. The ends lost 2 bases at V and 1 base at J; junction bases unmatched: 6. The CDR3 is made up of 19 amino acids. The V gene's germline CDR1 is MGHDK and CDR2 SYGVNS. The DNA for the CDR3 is TGTGCCAGCAGTGAAGGGGGACTAGCGGGAGGACGGTCCTACAATGAGCAGTTCTTC. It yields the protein CASSEGGLAGGRSYNEQFF.

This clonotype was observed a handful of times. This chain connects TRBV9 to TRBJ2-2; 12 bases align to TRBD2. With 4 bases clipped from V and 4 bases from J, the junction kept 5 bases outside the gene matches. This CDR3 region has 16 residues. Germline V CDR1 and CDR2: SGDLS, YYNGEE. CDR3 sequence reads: CASSPRLAGVTGELFF. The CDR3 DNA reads TGTGCCAGCAGCCCCCGACTAGCGGGAGTCACCGGGGAGCTGTTTTTT. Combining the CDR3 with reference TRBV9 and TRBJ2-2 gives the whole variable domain DSGVTQTPKHLITATGQRVTLRCSPRSGDLSVYWYQQSLDQGLQFLIQYYNGEERAKGNILERFSAQQFPDLHSELNLSSLELGDSALYFCASSPRLAGVTGELFFGEGSRLTVL.

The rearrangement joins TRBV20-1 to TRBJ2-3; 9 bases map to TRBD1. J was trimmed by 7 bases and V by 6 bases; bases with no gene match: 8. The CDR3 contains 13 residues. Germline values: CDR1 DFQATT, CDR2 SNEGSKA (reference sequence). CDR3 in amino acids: CSATTGGYHTQYF. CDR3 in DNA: TGCAGTGCAACGACAGGGGGATATCATACGCAGTATTTT.

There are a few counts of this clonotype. The CDR3 DNA reads TGTGCCAGCAGTCCCACTAGCGGGGGGCTGTTCGGGGGTGAGCAGTTCTTC. Translation: CASSPTSGGLFGGEQFF. The chain carries TRBV5-6 and TRBJ2-1, with TRBD2 identical over 12 bases. The CDR3 is 17 residues long. V lost 5 bases, J lost 9 bases, and 15 bases stayed unmatched. Per germline, CDR1 SGHDT and CDR2 YYEEEE.

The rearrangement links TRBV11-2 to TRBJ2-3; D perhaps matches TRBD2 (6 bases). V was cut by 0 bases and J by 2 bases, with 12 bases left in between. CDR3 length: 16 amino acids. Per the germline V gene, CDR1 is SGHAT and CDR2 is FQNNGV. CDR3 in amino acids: CASSLDLASDTDTQYF. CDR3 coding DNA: TGTGCCAGCAGCTTAGATCTGGCTAGCGACACAGATACGCAGTATTTT.

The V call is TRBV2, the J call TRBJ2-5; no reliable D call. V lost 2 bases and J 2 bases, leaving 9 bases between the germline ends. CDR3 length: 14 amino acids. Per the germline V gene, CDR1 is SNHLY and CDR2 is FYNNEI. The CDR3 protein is CASSERAEQETQYF. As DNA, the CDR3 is TGTGCCAGCAGTGAACGGGCCGAGCAAGAGACCCAGTACTTC.

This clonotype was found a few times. The CDR3 DNA sequence: TGCAGTGCTAGGTTCTTAGGGCGGGAGGCAGATACGCAGTATTTT. As protein: CSARFLGREADTQYF. The chain has TRBV20-1 and TRBJ2-3; 8 bases match TRBD2. The V gene end was trimmed by 3 bases and the J gene end by 4 bases; junction bases not matched to a gene: 9. Germline V CDR1 and CDR2: DFQATT, SNEGSKA (reference sequence). The CDR3 has 15 amino acids.

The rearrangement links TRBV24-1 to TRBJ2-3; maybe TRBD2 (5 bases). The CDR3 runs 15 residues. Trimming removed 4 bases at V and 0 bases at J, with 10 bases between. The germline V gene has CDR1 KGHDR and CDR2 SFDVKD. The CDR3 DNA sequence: TGTGCCACCAGTGAGAACAGACTAAGCACAGATACGCAGTATTTT. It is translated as CATSENRLSTDTQYF.